The sequence of this T cell receptor (beta chain) was determined in a study of glioma-infiltrating T cells after dendritic cell vaccination. Across the whole study: Monocyte-derived dendritic cells, cultured 6 to 8 days with IL-4 and GM-CSF, were pulsed with autologous tumor lysate. Study-level findings and limits: Higher pretreatment TIL content predicted longer progression-free time and survival.

PBMC were collected before vaccination, two weeks after the third vaccination, and at progression. On this clone itself: Its cognate antigen is unknown.

Primers: 60 V beta forward and 13 J beta reverse. The assay was immunoSEQ multiplex PCR, and TCRdb's table has in-frame clones only and misses some. This sample has some 73,000 clones, with more than 65% found just once. The TCR sequence derives from a human donor with glioblastoma. The sample in question was blood, obtained before dendritic cell vaccination.

CDR3 in amino acids: CASSGALSSYNEQFF. DNA for the CDR3: TGTGCCAGCAGTGGGGCCCTGAGCTCCTACAATGAGCAGTTCTTC. The gene calls are TRBV2 and TRBJ2-1, with no clear D. Per the germline V gene, CDR1 is SNHLY and CDR2 is FYNNEI. Trimming cost V 4 bases and J 0 bases, with 10 bases left between them. CDR3 length: 15 residues. Full variable domain (missing parts from reference TRBV2 and TRBJ2-1): EPEVTQTPSHQVTQMGQEVILRCVPISNHLYFYWYRQILGQKVEFLVSFYNNEISEKSEIFDDQFSVERPDGSNFTLKIRSTKLEDSAMYFCASSGALSSYNEQFFGPGTRLTVL.